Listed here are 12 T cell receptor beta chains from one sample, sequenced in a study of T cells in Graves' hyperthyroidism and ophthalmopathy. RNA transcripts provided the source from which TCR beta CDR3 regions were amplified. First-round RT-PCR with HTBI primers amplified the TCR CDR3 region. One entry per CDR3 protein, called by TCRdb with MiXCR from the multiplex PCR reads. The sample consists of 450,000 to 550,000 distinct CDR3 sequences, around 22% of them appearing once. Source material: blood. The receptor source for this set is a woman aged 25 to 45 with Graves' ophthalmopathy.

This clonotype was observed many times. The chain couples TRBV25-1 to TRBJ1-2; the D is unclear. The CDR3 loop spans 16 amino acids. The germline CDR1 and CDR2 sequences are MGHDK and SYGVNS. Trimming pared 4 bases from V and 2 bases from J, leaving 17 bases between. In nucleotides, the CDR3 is TGTGCCAGCAGTGCCCCACCCGGGAGACCAAACTATGGCTACACCTTC. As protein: CASSAPPGRPNYGYTF.

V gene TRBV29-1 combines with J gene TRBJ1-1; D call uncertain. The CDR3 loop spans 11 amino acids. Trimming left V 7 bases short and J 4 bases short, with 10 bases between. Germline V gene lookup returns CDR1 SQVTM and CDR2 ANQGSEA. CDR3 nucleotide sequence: TGCAGCGGTAGACTCGGCACTGAAGCTTTCTTT. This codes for CSGRLGTEAFF.

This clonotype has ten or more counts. DNA for the CDR3: TGCAGTGCTAGAGAGGTTGGCCTAGCGGGGGGGACTCAAGAGACCCAGTACTTC. Protein: CSAREVGLAGGTQETQYF. This chain connects TRBV20-1 to TRBJ2-5; 12 bases agree with TRBD2. CDR1 is DFQATT and CDR2 is SNEGSKA in the germline V gene (reference sequence). There are 18 residues in the CDR3. Unmatched junction bases numbered 10, after V lost 0 bases and J lost 2 bases.

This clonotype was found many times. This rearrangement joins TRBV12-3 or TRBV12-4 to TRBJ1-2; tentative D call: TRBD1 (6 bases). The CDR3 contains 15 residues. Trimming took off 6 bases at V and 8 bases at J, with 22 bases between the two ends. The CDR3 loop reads CASRNREEGLKGYTF. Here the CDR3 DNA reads TGTGCCAGCAGGAACAGGGAAGAGGGTTTGAAGGGCTACACCTTC.

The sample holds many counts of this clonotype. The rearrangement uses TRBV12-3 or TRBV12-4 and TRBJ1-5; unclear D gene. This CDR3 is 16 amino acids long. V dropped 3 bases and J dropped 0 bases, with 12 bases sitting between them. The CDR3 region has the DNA TGTGCCAGCAGTTTCGGAGGGATGGCTAGCAATCAGCCCCAGCATTTT. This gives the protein CASSFGGMASNQPQHF.

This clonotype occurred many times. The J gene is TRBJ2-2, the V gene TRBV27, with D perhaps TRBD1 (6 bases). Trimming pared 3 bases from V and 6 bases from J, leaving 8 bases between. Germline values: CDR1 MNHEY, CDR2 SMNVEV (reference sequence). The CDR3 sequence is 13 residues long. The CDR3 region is CASSFSGAGELFF. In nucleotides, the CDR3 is TGTGCCAGCAGTTTTTCAGGGGCCGGGGAGCTGTTTTTT.

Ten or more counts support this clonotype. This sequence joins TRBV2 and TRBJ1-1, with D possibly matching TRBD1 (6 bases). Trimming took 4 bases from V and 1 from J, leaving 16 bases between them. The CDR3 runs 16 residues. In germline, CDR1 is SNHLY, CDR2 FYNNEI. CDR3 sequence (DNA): TGTGCCAGCAGTGGACTCTTACAGGGCAAGAACACTGAAGCTTTCTTT. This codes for CASSGLLQGKNTEAFF.

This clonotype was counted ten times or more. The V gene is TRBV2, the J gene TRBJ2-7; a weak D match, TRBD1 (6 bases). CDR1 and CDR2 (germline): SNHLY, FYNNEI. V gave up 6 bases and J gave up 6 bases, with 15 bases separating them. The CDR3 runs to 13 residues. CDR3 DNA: TGTGCCAGCAGAGCCGGGACATCCCCCGAGCAGTACTTC. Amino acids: CASRAGTSPEQYF.

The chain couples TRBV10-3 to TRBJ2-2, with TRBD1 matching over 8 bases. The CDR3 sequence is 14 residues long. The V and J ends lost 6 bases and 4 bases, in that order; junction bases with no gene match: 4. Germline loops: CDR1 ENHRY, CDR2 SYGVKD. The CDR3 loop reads CAISGQGITGELFF. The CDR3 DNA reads TGTGCCATCAGCGGACAGGGTATCACCGGGGAGCTGTTTTTT.

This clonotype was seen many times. CDR3 sequence: CASSQPRGDTAYEQYF. The CDR3 nucleotides are TGTGCCAGCAGCCAACCAAGGGGGGACACCGCCTACGAGCAGTACTTC. V and J are TRBV14 and TRBJ2-7; the D call may be TRBD1 or TRBD2 (6 bases each). This CDR3 has 16 amino acids. CDR1 and CDR2 from the germline V gene are SGHDN and FVKESK. V lost 2 bases, J lost 2 bases, and 16 bases lay in between. Using reference TRBV14 and TRBJ2-7 for the parts outside the CDR3, the full variable domain is EAGVTQFPSHSVIEKGQTVTLRCDPISGHDNLYWYRRVMGKEIKFLLHFVKESKQDESGMPNNRFLAERTGGTYSTLKVQPAELEDSGVYFCASSQPRGDTAYEQYFGPGTRLTVT.

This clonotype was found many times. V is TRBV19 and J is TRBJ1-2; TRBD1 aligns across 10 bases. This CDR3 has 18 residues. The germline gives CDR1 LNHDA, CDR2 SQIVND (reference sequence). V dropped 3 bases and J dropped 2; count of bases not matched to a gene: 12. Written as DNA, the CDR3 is TGTGCCAGTAGTATCCGTTCCTTGACAGGGGGCAAGAACTATGGCTACACCTTC. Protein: CASSIRSLTGGKNYGYTF.

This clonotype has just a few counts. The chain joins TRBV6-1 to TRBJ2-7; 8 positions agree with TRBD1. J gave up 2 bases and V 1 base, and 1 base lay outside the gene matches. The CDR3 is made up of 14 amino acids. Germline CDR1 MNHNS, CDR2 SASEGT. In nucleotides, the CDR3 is TGTGCCAGCAGTGAAGGGACAGGGACCTACGAGCAGTACTTC. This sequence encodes CASSEGTGTYEQYF.